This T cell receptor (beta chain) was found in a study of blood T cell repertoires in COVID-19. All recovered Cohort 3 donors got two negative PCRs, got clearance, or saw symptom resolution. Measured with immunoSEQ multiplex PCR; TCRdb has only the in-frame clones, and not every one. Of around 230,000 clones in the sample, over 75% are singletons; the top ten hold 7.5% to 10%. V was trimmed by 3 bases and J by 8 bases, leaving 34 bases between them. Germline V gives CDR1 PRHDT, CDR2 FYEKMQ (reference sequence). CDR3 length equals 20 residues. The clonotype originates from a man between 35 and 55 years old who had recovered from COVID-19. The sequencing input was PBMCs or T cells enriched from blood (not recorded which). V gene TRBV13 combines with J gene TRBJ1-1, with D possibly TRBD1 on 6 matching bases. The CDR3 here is CASSFRYWIEGGGASWEAFF. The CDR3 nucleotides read TGTGCCAGCAGCTTCCGATATTGGATTGAGGGAGGGGGGGCTTCTTGGGAAGCTTTCTTT. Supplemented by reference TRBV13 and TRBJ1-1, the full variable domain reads AAGVIQSPRHLIKEKRETATLKCYPIPRHDTVYWYQQGPGQDPQFLISFYEKMQSDKGSIPDRFSAQQFSDYHSELNMSSLELGDSALYFCASSFRYWIEGGGASWEAFFGQGTRLTVV.